The T cell receptor (beta chain) under discussion was sequenced for a study of OX40 agonist ivuxolimab in advanced cancers. Study context: An anti-OX40 (CD134) antibody with agonistic activity, ivuxolimab, was administered to patients.

The study's findings and limits: At doses 0.1 to 3.0 mg/kg, CD4+ and CD8+ clones expanded. More expanded clones were seen, on average, in CD8+ T cells than in CD4+.

Using immunoSEQ multiplex PCR, the repertoire was profiled, and TCRdb retains in-frame clones only, with some absent. The sample contains tens of thousands of clones, around nine tenths of which appear only once. Concerning this clone itself: Its specificity is unknown.

V shed 8 bases and J shed 3 bases, with 13 bases lying between them. Looked up from germline, CDR1 is KGHSH and CDR2 is LQKENI. CDR3 size: 13 residues. Sequencing used CD4+ or CD8+ T cells sorted from blood, obtained in a trial of the OX40 agonist ivuxolimab. The clonotype originates from an adult with an advanced solid tumor such as melanoma, head and neck, liver or kidney cancer. The chain uses TRBV18 and TRBJ2-5, with D possibly being TRBD2 (5 bases). The CDR3 loop reads CASAYREKETQYF. CDR3 DNA: TGTGCCAGCGCTTACCGGGAAAAAGAGACCCAGTACTTC.